The clone carrying this TCR beta chain has just a few counts. One entry per CDR3 protein results from TCRdb running MiXCR on the RACE reads. Of about 120,000 distinct CDR3 sequences listed, roughly an eighth were seen once; the top ten hold 0.92%. The entry originates in a study of human T cells and chemical hapten exposure. This CDR3 has 15 amino acids. V was clipped by 5 bases and J by 0 bases, with 14 bases between them. The time point here: patch test 1, 2 weeks after DPC sensitization. Treatment described: therapeutic diphenylcyclopropenone sensitization with weekly scalp DPC. Sequenced here: whole blood, sampled in connection with sensitization to the hapten diphenylcyclopropenone (DPC). V gene TRBV12-3 or TRBV12-4 combines with J gene TRBJ2-7; D not certain. The sequence was collected from a man younger than 30 with alopecia areata. Some clones in this sample may be carry-over from other donors' samples. The CDR3 coding sequence is TGTGCCAGCAGTCATGGACGTACCTCCTCCTACGAGCAGTACTTC. It translates to CASSHGRTSSYEQYF.